The T cell receptor beta chain described here comes from a study of naive and memory T cell subsets. Four PCR rounds used nested alpha and beta constant region primers plus the SP2 primer. Reverse transcription of blood and skin TCR RNA was primed at alpha and beta constant regions. TCRdb itself ran the 5' RACE reads through MiXCR, one entry per CDR3 protein. The sample records about 57,000 distinct CDR3 sequences, roughly 7.5% being singletons. TCR cDNA received a 3' ligated oligonucleotide that carried a UMI. Whole blood, around 2.5 ml, came from adult healthy volunteers. Ten or more counts support this clonotype. CDR3 length: 21 amino acids. J was trimmed by 1 base and V by 0 bases; bases with no gene match: 16. Germline V gives CDR1 LGHNT, CDR2 FRNRAP.

This sequence joins TRBV12-5 and TRBJ2-2, with 8 bases fitting TRBD2. This clonotype was sampled from a female donor in good health. The CDR3 region is CASGLVGRGGMERRNTGELFF. In DNA form, the CDR3 reads TGTGCTAGTGGTTTGGTTGGACGGGGGGGAATGGAACGAAGGAACACCGGGGAGCTGTTTTTT.